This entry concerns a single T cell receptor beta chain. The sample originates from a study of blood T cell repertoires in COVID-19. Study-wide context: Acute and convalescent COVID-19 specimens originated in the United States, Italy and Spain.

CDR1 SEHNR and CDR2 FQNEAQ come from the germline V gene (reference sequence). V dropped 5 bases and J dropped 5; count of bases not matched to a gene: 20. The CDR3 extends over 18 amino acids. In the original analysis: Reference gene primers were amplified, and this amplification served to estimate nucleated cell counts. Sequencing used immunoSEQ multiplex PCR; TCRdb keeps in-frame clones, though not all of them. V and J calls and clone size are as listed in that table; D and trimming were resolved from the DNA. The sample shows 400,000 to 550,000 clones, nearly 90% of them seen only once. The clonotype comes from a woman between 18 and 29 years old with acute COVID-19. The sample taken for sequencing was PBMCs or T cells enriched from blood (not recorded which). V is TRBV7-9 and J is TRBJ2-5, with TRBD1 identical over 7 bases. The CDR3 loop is CASSPSPKLDRASETQYF. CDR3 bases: TGTGCCAGCAGCCCTTCACCCAAATTAGACAGGGCCTCGGAGACCCAGTACTTC.